This T cell receptor (beta chain) was found in a study of graft-versus-host responses after intestinal transplantation. As for the study in general: All recipients got anti-thymocyte globulin induction, then tacrolimus and steroids for 3 to 4 years. Findings and limits, study-wide: Allograft clonal ratios (graft-versus-host to host-versus-graft) were high in patients who had graft-donor T cell macrochimerism. The authors found GvH clones in recipient marrow, some appearing first in ileum or blood.

Clones were read by immunoSEQ multiplex PCR, and TCRdb kept only the in-frame ones, dropping some. The sample shows 85,000 to 100,000 clones, 75% to 90% of them seen only once. The sample holds a few counts of this clone. Its antigen remains unknown. This CDR3 has 14 amino acids. Germline-derived CDR1 and CDR2 are SGHRS and YFSETQ. V was pared by 3 bases and J by 1 base, with 8 bases between. The sequence was obtained from a human donor who received an intestinal transplant. The specimen was unstimulated CD4+ T cells sorted from spleen or lymph node cells, collected before intestinal transplant. This chain uses TRBV5-1 with TRBJ1-3; D not resolved. The CDR3 sequence: CASSSVASGNTIYF. As DNA, the CDR3 is TGCGCCAGCAGCTCGGTCGCGTCTGGAAACACCATATATTTT.